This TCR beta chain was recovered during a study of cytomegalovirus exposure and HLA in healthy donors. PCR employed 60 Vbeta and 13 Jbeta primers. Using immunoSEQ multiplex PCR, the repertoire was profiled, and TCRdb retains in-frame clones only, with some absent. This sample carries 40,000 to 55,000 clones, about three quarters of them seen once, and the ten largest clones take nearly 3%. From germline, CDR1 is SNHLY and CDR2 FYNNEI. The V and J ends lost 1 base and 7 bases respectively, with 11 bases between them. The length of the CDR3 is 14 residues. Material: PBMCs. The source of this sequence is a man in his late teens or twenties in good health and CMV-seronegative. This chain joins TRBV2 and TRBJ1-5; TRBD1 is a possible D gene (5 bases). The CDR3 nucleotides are TGTGCCAGCAGTGAAGGCGGAGGGGAACAGCCCCAGCATTTT. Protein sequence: CASSEGGGEQPQHF. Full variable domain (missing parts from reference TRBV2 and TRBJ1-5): EPEVTQTPSHQVTQMGQEVILRCVPISNHLYFYWYRQILGQKVEFLVSFYNNEISEKSEIFDDQFSVERPDGSNFTLKIRSTKLEDSAMYFCASSEGGGEQPQHFGDGTRLSIL.